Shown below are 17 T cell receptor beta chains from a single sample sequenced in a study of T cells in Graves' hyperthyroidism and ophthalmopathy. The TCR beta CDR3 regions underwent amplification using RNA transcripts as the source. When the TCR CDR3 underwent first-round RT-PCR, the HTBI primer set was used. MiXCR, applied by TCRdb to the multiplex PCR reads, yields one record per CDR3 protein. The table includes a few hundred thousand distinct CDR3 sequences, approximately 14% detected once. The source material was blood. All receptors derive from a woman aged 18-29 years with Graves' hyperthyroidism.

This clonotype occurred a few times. The CDR3 loop reads CASSLNGLATDTQYF. The CDR3 nucleotides read TGTGCCAGCAGCTTAAATGGACTAGCGACAGATACGCAGTATTTT. The chain is built from TRBV7-9 and TRBJ2-3; 9 bases agree with TRBD2. V dropped 2 bases and J dropped 3; count of bases not matched to a gene: 3. CDR3 length: 15 residues. Per germline, CDR1 SEHNR and CDR2 FQNEAQ (reference sequence).

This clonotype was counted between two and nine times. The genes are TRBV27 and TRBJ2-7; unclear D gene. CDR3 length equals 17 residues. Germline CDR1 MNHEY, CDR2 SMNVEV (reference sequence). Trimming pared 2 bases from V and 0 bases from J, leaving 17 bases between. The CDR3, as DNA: TGTGCCAGCAGTTTAGGGGTGGATTCGTACGGCTCCTACGAGCAGTACTTC. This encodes CASSLGVDSYGSYEQYF.

The CDR3, as DNA: TGTGTTAGCAGTAGCCTCGGACAAAACACCGGGGAGCTGTTTTTT. It yields the protein CVSSSLGQNTGELFF. The chain uses TRBV6-1 and TRBJ2-2; a possible D gene is TRBD1 (5 bases). This CDR3 contains 15 residues. CDR1 is MNHNS, CDR2 SASEGT, per germline.

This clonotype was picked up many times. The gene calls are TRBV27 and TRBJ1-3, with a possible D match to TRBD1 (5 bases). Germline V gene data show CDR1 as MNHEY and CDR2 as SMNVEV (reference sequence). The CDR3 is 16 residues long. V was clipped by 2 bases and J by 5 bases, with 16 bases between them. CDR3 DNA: TGTGCCAGCAGTTTAAAGGTTCCTCCGGGACGAAACACCATATATTTT. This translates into CASSLKVPPGRNTIYF.

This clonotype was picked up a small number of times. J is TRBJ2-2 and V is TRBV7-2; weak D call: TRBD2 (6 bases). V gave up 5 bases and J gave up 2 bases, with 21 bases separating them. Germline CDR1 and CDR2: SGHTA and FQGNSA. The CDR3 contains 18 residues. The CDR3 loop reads CASSEKKIGRENTGELFF. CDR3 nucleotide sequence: TGTGCCAGCAGCGAGAAAAAGATCGGGAGAGAAAACACCGGGGAGCTGTTTTTT.

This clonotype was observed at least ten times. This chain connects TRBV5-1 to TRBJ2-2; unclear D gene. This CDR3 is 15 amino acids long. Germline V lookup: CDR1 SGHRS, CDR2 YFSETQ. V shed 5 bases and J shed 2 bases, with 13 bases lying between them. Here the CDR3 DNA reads TGCGCCAGCAGAGAGACAACCCTTAACACCGGGGAGCTGTTTTTT. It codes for CASRETTLNTGELFF.

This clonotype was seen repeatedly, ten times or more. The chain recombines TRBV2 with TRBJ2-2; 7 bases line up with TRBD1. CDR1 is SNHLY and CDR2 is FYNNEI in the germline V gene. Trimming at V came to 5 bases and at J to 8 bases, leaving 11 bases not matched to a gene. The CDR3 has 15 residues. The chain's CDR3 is CASSPGQFVLGELFF. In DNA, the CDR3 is TGTGCCAGCAGTCCGGGACAGTTTGTCCTGGGGGAGCTGTTTTTT. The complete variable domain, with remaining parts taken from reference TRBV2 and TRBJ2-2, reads EPEVTQTPSHQVTQMGQEVILRCVPISNHLYFYWYRQILGQKVEFLVSFYNNEISEKSEIFDDQFSVERPDGSNFTLKIRSTKLEDSAMYFCASSPGQFVLGELFFGEGSRLTVL.

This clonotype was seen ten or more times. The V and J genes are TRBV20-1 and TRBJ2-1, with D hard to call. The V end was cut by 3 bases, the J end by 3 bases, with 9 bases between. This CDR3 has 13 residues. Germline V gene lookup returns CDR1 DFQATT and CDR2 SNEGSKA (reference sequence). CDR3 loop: CSASQRDYNEQFF. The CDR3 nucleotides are TGCAGTGCTAGCCAGCGAGACTACAATGAGCAGTTCTTC.

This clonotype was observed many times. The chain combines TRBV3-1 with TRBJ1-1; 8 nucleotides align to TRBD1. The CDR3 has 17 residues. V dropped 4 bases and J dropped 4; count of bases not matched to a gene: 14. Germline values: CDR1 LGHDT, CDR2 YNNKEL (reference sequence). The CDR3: CASSPPAPTGVVTEAFF. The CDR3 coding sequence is TGTGCCAGCAGCCCCCCCGCACCGACAGGGGTTGTCACTGAAGCTTTCTTT.

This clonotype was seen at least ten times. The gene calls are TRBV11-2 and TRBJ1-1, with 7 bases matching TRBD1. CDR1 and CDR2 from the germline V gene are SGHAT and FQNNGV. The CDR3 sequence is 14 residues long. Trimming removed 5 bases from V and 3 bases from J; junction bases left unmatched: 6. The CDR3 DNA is TGTGCCAGCAGCCCGGACAGGTCAGACACTGAAGCTTTCTTT. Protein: CASSPDRSDTEAFF.

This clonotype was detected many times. The chain's CDR3 is CSARRQGSHYGYTF. The CDR3 coding sequence is TGCAGTGCTAGGAGGCAGGGAAGTCACTATGGCTACACCTTC. The gene calls are TRBV20-1 and TRBJ1-2, with D tentatively TRBD1 (5 bases). The V end was cut by 3 bases, the J end by 3 bases, with 14 bases between. The germline V gene encodes CDR1 DFQATT and CDR2 SNEGSKA (reference sequence). The CDR3 consists of 14 residues.

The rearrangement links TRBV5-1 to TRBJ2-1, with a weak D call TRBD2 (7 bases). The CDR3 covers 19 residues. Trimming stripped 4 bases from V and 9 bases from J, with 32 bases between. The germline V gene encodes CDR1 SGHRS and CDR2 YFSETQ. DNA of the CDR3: TGCGCCAGCAGCACCCTGGGGGGGGCTAGTGGCGGGAGTAAGGTTGAGCAGTTCTTC. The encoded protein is CASSTLGGASGGSKVEQFF.

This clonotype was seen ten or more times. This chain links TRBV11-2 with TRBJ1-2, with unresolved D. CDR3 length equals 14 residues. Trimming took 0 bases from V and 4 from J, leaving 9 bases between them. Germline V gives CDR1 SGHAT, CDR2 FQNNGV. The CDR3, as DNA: TGTGCCAGCAGCTTAGATCAGGCGGGCTATGGCTACACCTTC. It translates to CASSLDQAGYGYTF.

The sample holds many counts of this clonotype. CDR3 nucleotides: TGTGCCAGCAGTTCTCTGGCAGGGGGAGGGAGCACAGATACGCAGTATTTT. Its protein is CASSSLAGGGSTDTQYF. The rearrangement uses TRBV28 and TRBJ2-3; possibly TRBD1 or TRBD2 for D (7 bases each). Germline values: CDR1 MDHEN, CDR2 SYDVKM. Trimming left V 4 bases short and J 0 bases short, with 17 bases between. The CDR3 length is 17 residues.

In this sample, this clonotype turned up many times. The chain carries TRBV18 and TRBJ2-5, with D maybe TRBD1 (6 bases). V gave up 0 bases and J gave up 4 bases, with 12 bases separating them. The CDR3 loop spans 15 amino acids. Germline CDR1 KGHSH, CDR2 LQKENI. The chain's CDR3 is CASSPPTRGRETQYF. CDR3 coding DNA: TGTGCCAGCTCACCACCGACGAGGGGGAGAGAGACCCAGTACTTC. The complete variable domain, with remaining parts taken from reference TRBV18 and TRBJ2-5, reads NAGVMQNPRHLVRRRGQEARLRCSPMKGHSHVYWYRQLPEEGLKFMVYLQKENIIDESGMPKERFSAEFPKEGPSILRIQQVVRGDSAAYFCASSPPTRGRETQYFGPGTRLLVL.

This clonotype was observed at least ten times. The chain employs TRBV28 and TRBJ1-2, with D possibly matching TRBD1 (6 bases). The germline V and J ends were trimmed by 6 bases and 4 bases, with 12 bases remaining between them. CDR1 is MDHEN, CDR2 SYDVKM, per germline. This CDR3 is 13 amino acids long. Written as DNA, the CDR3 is TGTGCCAGCAGCTCGACAGGAGTCTATGGCTACACCTTC. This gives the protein CASSSTGVYGYTF.

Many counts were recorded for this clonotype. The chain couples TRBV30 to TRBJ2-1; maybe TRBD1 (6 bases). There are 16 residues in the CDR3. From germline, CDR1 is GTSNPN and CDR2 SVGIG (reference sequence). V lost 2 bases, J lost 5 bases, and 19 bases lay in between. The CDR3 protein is CAWSLYRDKSDNEQFF. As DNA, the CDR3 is TGTGCCTGGAGTCTCTACCGGGACAAGTCCGACAATGAGCAGTTCTTC.